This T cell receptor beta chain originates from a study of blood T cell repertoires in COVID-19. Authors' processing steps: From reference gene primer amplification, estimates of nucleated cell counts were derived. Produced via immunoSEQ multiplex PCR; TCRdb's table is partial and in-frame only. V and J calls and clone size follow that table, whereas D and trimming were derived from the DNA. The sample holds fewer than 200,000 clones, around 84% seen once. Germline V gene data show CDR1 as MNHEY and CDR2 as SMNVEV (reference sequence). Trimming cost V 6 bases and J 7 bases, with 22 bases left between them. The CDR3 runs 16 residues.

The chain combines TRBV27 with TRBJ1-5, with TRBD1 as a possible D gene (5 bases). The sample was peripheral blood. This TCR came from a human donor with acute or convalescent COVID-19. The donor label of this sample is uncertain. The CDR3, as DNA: TGTGCCAGCAGCCGAACCGGGACTTTAGTCGACCAGCCCCAGCATTTT. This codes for CASSRTGTLVDQPQHF.